Here is one T cell receptor beta chain with its context. This clone was picked up a small number of times. The specificity of this receptor is unknown. No base-level quality is on record; no much larger clone is a single base apart. This sample is drawn from a study of T cell responses to AZD1222 COVID-19 vaccine (dated by TCRdb to the early 2020s). Study-level background: AZD1222 recipients given second doses at about 4 weeks or at about 12 weeks were pooled, since spike-specific TCR depth and breadth were not found to differ between the two schedules. Trial participants were enrolled by age into subgroups of 18-55, 56-69 and 70-plus years, and 148, 28 and 57 TCR-sequenced participants, respectively, were included in these subgroups. TCR sequencing covered roughly 230 trial participants: 207 given two doses of AZD1222 and 26 given two doses of MenACWY control vaccine. Results the study describes overall, beyond this receptor: After two AZD1222 doses, spike-specific TCR breadth and depth were significantly higher than at day 0 and than in MenACWY recipients. The 56-69-year group was small, and its depth increase did not reach significance, likely because of low power. Reportedly, almost half of the unique spike-specific TCRs recognized epitopes lying outside the regions that are mutated in the B.1.351 and B.1.1.7 variants. Conclusions about previously exposed vaccinees are limited, since just five or six AZD1222 recipients were seropositive for SARS-CoV-2 at baseline. Because no day 14 peak-response samples were available, repertoires were characterized only after the peak T cell response. Most participants were white British and females outnumbered males, and the authors suggested that clonal diversity may have been underestimated. CD4 TCRs associated with the vaccine covered the entire spike protein, and the dominant responses were in regions 160-218 and 743-854.

The CDR3 regions of human TCRbeta chains were subjected to immunosequencing. For the original study's pipeline: Repertoire TCRs were checked for matches against a reference library of SARS-CoV-2-specific TCRs that had been generated using the MIRA antigen-specificity platform. Breadth meant the fraction of unique TCRs that were SARS-CoV-2-associated, whereas depth meant the fraction of total T cells that were SARS-CoV-2-associated. Using the MIRA data, each spike-specific TCR was mapped to the spike region that the TCR reacts to and placed in a CD4 or CD8 class. Log10-transformed breadth and depth values were compared by one-way ANOVA with Sidak's multiple comparisons tests. The clones in this table, taken by TCRdb from immuneACCESS, are in-frame only. Not every clone is retained; where verified, under half of the shortfall comes from an unresolved V gene, and the cause of the rest is unknown. That table supplies the V and J calls and clone size; D and trimming were determined from the DNA. This sample lists tens of thousands of clones; more than 65% were detected once. The ten most abundant clones make up about 19% of the sample.

The sample's time point label, decoded: baseline before first vaccination. The vaccinee samples were drawn from two UK trials, COV001 and COV002, one of which was a single-blind randomized controlled phase 2/3 trial testing AZD1222 (ChAdOx1 nCoV-19) in healthy adults. For TCRbeta chain sequencing, PBMC samples were collected from trial participants at day 0 and at day 28 after the second dose. The V and J ends are trimmed by 4 bases and 5 bases, leaving 18 bases between them. Per the germline V gene (reference sequence), SGHNT is the CDR1 and YYREEE is the CDR2. Including the terminal cysteine and phenylalanine, the CDR3 comprises 15 residues. Only the CDR3 DNA is retained, 45 bases long and in frame from the first base.

The chain was built from TRBV5-4 and TRBJ1-1; the D gene remains uncertain. The sequencing here drew on peripheral blood, taken on day 0 of AZD1222 vaccination. This sequence originates from an adult in good health. The CDR3 protein is CASSPPRASPTEAFF. The base sequence is TGTGCCAGCAGCCCCCCGAGGGCCAGCCCTACTGAAGCTTTCTTT.